This T cell receptor beta chain was observed in a study of regulatory T cells in long-lasting Graves disease. As for the study in general: Antithyroid drug intake by newly diagnosed Graves' patients had lasted under 3 months. Whole-study findings and limits: Under persistent disease, TRBV28, TRBJ1-2 and TRBJ2-5 were used preferentially.

Germline V gene sequence: CDR1 KGHDR, CDR2 SFDVKD. The CDR3 loop spans 11 amino acids. V lost 7 bases and J 6 bases, leaving 5 bases between the germline ends. Construction of the TCR beta libraries employed iRepertoire HTBI primers in conjunction with Arm-PCR of CDR3 regions. MiXCR, applied by TCRdb to the multiplex PCR reads, yields one record per CDR3 protein. The sample has 350,000 to 500,000 distinct CDR3 sequences, about 17% seen once. Documented time point: newly diagnosed GD, antithyroid drugs for less than 3 months. PBMCs provided the RNA from which the TCR library was made. Details on this clonotype: Its matching antigen is unknown.

These same records also appear under a second study, on T cells in Graves' hyperthyroidism and ophthalmopathy.

The chain joins TRBV24-1 to TRBJ2-2; D is undetermined. The source is a woman aged 18-29 years with Graves disease. Sequenced here: peripheral blood mononuclear cells (PBMCs), sampled at new diagnosis, from a patient treated with antithyroid drugs. The CDR3 spells CATRFAGELFF. CDR3 DNA sequence: TGTGCCACCAGGTTCGCCGGGGAGCTGTTTTTT.